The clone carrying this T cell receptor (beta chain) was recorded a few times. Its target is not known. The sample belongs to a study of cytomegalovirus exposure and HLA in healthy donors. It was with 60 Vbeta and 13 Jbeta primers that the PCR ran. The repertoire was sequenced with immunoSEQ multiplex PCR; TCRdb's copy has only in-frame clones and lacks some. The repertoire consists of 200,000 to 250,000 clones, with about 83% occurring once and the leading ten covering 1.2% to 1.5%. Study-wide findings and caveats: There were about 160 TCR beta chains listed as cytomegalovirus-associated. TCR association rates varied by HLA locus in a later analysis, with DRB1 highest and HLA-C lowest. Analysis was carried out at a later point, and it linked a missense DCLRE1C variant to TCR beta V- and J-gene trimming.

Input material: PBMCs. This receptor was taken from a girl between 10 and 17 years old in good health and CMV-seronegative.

CDR3 coding DNA: TGTGCCAGCAGTAGTCCAGTTACCTACGAGCAGTACTTC. It specifies CASSSPVTYEQYF. The chain recombines TRBV6-1 with TRBJ2-7; the D is unclear. V lost 5 bases to trimming and J lost 2 bases, with 10 bases between them. The CDR3 has 13 residues. Looked up from germline, CDR1 is MNHNS and CDR2 is SASEGT.